Sequencing of this T cell receptor (beta chain) was carried out in a study of T-cell memory formation after mild COVID-19. Study observations and caveats: Some clones that responded turned up in pre-infection memory, which suggests that cross-reactive memory joined in.

TCRdb independently ran MiXCR on the 5' RACE reads; one entry per CDR3 protein. The sample lists 350,000 or so distinct CDR3 sequences, 20% to 25% occurring once. Germline CDR1 SSHAT, CDR2 FNYEAQ (reference sequence). V shed 3 bases and J shed 2 bases, with 10 bases lying between them. The CDR3 contains 14 residues. Comments on this clonotype: No antigen is known for it.

The sequence was collected from a man younger than 35 who had mild COVID-19 (a few samples of this study predate the infection). Cell type and time point are not known. The rearrangement uses TRBV7-7 and TRBJ2-5; D not resolved. Sequenced: PBMCs or a T cell subset sorted from them (not recorded which). In nucleotides, the CDR3 is TGTGCCAGCAGCTTCTCTAGTCTACAAGAGACCCAGTACTTC. Translating it yields CASSFSSLQETQYF.